The TCR beta chain described here comes from a study of tumor T cells in aggressive B-cell lymphoma. This table comes from immunoSEQ multiplex PCR, and its TCRdb copy is limited to in-frame clones, with some not included. Among about 5,600 clones listed, around 82% were seen once. The CDR3 loop spans 14 amino acids. The germline V gene encodes CDR1 SGHDT and CDR2 YYEEEE. A note on this clone: Compared with germline, one end of the junction differs, possibly owing to a read error.

This TCR was sampled from an adult with diffuse large B cell lymphoma. This chain connects TRBV5-6 to TRBJ2-7, with 9 bases identical to TRBD1. The sequenced sample consisted of tumor tissue. CDR3 amino acids: CASSPGTGRYEQCF. The DNA of the CDR3 is TGTGCCAGCAGCCCCGGGACAGGGCGCTACGAGCAGTGCTTC.